A selection of T cell receptor beta chains follows, all from one sample in a study of T-cell memory formation after mild COVID-19. TCRdb reanalysed the 5' RACE reads using MiXCR and keeps one entry per CDR3 protein. The table has about 560,000 distinct CDR3 sequences, roughly 18% seen once; the top ten hold approximately 12%. Material: PBMCs or a T cell subset sorted from them (not recorded which). The origin of the receptors is an adult woman who had mild COVID-19 (a few samples of this study predate the infection). Cell type and time point are not known. Both conserved end residues are part of each CDR3. The D gene is left open where the match is weak. For some rows the clone size is stated as once, few or many, or as a class when expanded; others skip it.

clone_size	v_call	d_call	j_call	cdr3_aa	cdr3_nt
-	TRBV24-1	TRBD2	TRBJ2-1	CATGERLATNEQFF	TGTGCCACCGGGGAAAGACTAGCGACCAATGAGCAGTTCTTC
-	TRBV6-5	-	TRBJ2-3	CASSYLRPPDTQYF	TGTGCCAGCAGTTACCTCAGACCCCCGGATACGCAGTATTTT
few	TRBV4-3	-	TRBJ2-1	CASSQAGGPWNEQFF	TGCGCCAGCAGCCAAGCCGGGGGGCCTTGGAATGAGCAGTTCTTC
-	TRBV15	-	TRBJ2-1	CATSRDLRSGNEQFF	TGTGCCACCAGCAGAGATTTAAGGTCAGGCAATGAGCAGTTCTTC
-	TRBV7-9	TRBD1	TRBJ2-5	CASSSWGQGQETQYF	TGTGCCAGCAGCTCTTGGGGACAGGGCCAAGAGACCCAGTACTTC
-	TRBV19	-	TRBJ2-7	CASSIGLARSYEQYF	TGTGCCAGTAGTATTGGTCTAGCGCGCTCCTACGAGCAGTACTTC
-	TRBV6-6	TRBD1	TRBJ1-1	CASSYSFGTGGEGTTEAFF	TGTGCCAGCAGTTACTCATTCGGGACAGGGGGCGAGGGGACCACTGAAGCTTTCTTT
-	TRBV30	-	TRBJ2-2	CAWSVLGTDSGELFF	TGTGCCTGGAGTGTACTGGGCACGGACTCCGGGGAGCTGTTTTTT
few	TRBV7-9	-	TRBJ1-2	CASSLAREVVSGYTF	TGTGCCAGCAGCTTAGCCAGGGAAGTCGTGAGTGGCTACACCTTC
-	TRBV19	-	TRBJ2-3	CATLDSFGTDTQYF	TGTGCCACCCTGGACTCCTTCGGGACAGATACGCAGTATTTT
few	TRBV18	-	TRBJ1-4	CASSRRSGAANEKLFF	TGTGCCAGCTCACGTCGTTCAGGGGCAGCTAATGAAAAACTGTTTTTT
once	TRBV30	-	TRBJ1-1	CDWTRLLRDTEAFF	TGTGACTGGACCAGACTTTTGAGGGACACTGAAGCTTTCTTT